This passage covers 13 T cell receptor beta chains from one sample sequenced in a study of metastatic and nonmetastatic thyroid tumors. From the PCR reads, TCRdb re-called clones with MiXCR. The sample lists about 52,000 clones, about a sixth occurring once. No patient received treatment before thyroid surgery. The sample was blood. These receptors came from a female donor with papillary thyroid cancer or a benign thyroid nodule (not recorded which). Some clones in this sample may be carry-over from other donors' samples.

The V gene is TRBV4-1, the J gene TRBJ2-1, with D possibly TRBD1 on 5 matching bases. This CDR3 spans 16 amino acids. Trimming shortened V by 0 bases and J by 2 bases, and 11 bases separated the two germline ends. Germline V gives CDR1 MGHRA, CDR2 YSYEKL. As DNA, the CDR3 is TGCGCCAGCAGCCAAGAGGTGGGGCTAACCTACAATGAGCAGTTCTTC. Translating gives CASSQEVGLTYNEQFF.

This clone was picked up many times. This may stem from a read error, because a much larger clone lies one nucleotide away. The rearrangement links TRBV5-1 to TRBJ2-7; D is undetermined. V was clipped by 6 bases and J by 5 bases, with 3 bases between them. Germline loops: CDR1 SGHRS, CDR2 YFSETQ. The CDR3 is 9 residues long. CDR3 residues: CASMDEQYF. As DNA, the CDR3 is TGCGCCAGCATGGACGAGCAGTACTTC.

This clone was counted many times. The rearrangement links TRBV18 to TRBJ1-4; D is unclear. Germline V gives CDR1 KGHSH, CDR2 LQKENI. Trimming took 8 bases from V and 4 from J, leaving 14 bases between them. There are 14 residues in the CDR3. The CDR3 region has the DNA TGTGCCAGCGCTTCGTCCCACAATAATGAAAAACTGTTTTTT. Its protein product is CASASSHNNEKLFF.

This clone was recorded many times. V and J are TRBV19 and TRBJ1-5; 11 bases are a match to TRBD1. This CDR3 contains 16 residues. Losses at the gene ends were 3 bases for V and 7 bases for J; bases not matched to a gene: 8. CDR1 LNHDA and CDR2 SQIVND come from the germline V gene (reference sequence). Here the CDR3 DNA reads TGTGCCAGTAGTATGGCTGGACAGGGGGCACGACAGCCCCAGCATTTT. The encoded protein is CASSMAGQGARQPQHF.

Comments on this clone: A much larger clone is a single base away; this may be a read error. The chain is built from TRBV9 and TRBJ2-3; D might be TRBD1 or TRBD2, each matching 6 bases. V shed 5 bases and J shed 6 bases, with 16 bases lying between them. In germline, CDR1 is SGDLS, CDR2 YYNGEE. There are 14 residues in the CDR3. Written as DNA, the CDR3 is TGTGCCAGCAGAGGGGGACTCAGCCGGGATACGCAGTATTTT. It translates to CASRGGLSRDTQYF.

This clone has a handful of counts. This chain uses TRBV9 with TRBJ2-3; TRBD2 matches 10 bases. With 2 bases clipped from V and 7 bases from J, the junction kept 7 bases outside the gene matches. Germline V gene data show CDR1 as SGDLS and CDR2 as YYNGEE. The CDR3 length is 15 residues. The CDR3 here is CASSVERGGAHTQYF. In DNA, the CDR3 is TGTGCCAGCAGCGTCGAGCGGGGGGGGGCACATACGCAGTATTTT. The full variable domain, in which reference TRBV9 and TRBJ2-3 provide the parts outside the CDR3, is DSGVTQTPKHLITATGQRVTLRCSPRSGDLSVYWYQQSLDQGLQFLIQYYNGEERAKGNILERFSAQQFPDLHSELNLSSLELGDSALYFCASSVERGGAHTQYFGPGTRLTVL.

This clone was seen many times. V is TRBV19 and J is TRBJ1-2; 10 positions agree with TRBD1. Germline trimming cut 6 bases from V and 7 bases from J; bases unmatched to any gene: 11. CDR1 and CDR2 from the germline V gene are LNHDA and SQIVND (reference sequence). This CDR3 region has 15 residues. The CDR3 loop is CASSEDRGQGLGYTF. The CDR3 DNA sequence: TGTGCCAGTAGCGAAGACAGGGGGCAAGGTCTTGGCTACACCTTC.

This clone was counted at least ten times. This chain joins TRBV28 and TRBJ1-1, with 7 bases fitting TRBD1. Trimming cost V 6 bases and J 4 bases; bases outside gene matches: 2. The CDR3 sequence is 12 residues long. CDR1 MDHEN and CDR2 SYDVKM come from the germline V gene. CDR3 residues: CASRDRVTEAFF. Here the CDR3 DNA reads TGTGCCAGCAGAGACAGGGTCACTGAAGCTTTCTTT.

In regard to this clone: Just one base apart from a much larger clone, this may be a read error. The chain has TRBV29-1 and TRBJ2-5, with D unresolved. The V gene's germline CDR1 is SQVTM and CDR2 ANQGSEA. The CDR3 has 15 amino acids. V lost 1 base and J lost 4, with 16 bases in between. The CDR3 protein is CSVEGDTPLVETQYF. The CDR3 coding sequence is TGCAGCGTTGAAGGCGACACACCCCTGGTAGAGACCCAGTACTTC.

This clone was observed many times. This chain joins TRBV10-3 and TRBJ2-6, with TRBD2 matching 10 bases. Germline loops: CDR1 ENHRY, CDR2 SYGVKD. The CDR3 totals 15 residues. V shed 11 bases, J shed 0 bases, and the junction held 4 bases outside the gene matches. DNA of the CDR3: TGTGCCTCATTAGCGGGAGGCTCTGGGGCCAACGTCCTGACTTTC. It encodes CASLAGGSGANVLTF.

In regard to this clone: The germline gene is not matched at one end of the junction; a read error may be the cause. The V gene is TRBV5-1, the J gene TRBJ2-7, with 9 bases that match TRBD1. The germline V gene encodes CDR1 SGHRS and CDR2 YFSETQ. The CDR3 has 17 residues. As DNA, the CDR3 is TGCGCCATCAGCTTGGCCGGGGGATGGGACAGGGTCAACGAGCAGTACTTC. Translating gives CAISLAGGWDRVNEQYF.

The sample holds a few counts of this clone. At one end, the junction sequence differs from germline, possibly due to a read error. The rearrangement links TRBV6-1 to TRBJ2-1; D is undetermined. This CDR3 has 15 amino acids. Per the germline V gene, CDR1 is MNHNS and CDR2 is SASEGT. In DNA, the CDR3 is TGTGTCAGCAGTGAACTTCGGTGGCTGGGCAATGAGCAGTTCTTC. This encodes CVSSELRWLGNEQFF.

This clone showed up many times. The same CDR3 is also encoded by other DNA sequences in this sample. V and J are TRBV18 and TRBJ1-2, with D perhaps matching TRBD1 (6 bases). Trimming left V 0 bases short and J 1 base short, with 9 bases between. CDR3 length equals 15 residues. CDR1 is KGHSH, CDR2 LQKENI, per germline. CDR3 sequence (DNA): TGTGCCAGCTCACCACCGGACAGTTTTAACTATGGCTACACCTTC. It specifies CASSPPDSFNYGYTF.